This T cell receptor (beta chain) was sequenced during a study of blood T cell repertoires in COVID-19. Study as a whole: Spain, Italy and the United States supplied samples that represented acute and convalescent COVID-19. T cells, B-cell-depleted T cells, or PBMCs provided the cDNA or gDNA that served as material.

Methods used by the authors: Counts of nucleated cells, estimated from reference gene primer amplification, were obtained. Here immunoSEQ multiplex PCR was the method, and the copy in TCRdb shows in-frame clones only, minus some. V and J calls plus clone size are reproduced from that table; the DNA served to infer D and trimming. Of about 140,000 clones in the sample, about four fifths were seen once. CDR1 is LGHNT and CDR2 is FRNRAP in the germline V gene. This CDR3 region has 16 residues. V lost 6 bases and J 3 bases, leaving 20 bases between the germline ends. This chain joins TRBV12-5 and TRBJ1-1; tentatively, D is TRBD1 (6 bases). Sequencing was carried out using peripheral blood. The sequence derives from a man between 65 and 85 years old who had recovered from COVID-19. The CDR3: CASGQHHREKDTEAFF. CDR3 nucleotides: TGTGCTAGTGGCCAACACCACAGGGAGAAGGACACTGAAGCTTTCTTT.